This T cell receptor beta chain was obtained from a study of CD8+ T cells in alopecia areata. Following extraction, RNA underwent reverse transcription to cDNA, which served as the sequencing template. Produced via immunoSEQ multiplex PCR; TCRdb's table is partial and in-frame only. Of roughly 100,000 clones detected, roughly 53% appear once; the ten largest clones hold 8% to 10%. This clone was counted between two and nine times. A junction end diverges from the germline sequence, so it may reflect a read error. In germline, CDR1 is LNHDA, CDR2 SQIVND (reference sequence). The CDR3 sequence is 14 residues long.

Material: CD4+ T cells sorted from blood. The sequence came from a human donor in good health. This chain links TRBV19 with TRBJ1-6, with D possibly matching TRBD1 (6 bases). As DNA, the CDR3 is TGTGCCAGTAGTCGGCACAGGGATAACTCACCCCTCCACTTT. Its protein is CASSRHRDNSPLHF.